These T cell receptor beta chains were read from a single sample in a study of shared clonotypes between healthy human individuals. Libraries were prepared by immunoSEQ multiplex PCR; TCRdb keeps only in-frame clonotypes and omits some of them. The sample lists around 550,000 clones, 90% to 96% occurring once. Input material: naive CD4+ T cells sorted from blood. The receptors come from a woman aged 25 to 39 in good health. The CDR3 runs from the conserved cysteine through the conserved F or W. A D gene is named only where the DNA matches it firmly. Clone size is shown for a subset of rows, as once, few, many or a class of expanded clone.

clone_size	d_call	v_call	cdr3_length	j_call	cdr3_aa	cdr3_nt
.	.	TRBV27	14	TRBJ2-1	CASSLFGPFNEQFF	TGTGCCAGCAGTTTATTCGGGCCTTTCAATGAGCAGTTCTTC
.	.	TRBV20-1	11	TRBJ2-1	CSARGGREQFF	TGCAGTGCTAGAGGTGGACGTGAGCAGTTCTTC
.	TRBD1	TRBV5-5	14	TRBJ1-5	CASTMGQGNQPQHF	TGTGCCAGCACCATGGGACAGGGCAATCAGCCCCAGCATTTT
.	.	TRBV2	13	TRBJ2-2	CASRGSGTGELFF	TGTGCCAGCAGGGGTTCAGGCACCGGGGAGCTGTTTTTT
.	TRBD1	TRBV5-1	16	TRBJ2-3	CASSLGQGHGTDTQYF	TGCGCCAGCAGCTTGGGACAGGGCCACGGCACAGATACGCAGTATTTT
.	.	TRBV6-5	12	TRBJ2-7	CASSSPQGKQYF	TGTGCCAGCAGCTCACCCCAGGGCAAGCAGTACTTC
.	.	TRBV18	15	TRBJ2-5	CASSLPTGAGQTQYF	TGTGCCAGCTCACTCCCAACCGGGGCAGGGCAGACCCAGTACTTC
.	.	TRBV10-3	14	TRBJ2-3	CAISESSGTDTQYF	TGTGCCATCAGTGAATCGAGCGGGACAGATACGCAGTATTTT
.	TRBD2	TRBV29-1	15	TRBJ2-1	CSAPLTSGTYNEQFF	TGCAGCGCTCCCCTGACTAGCGGGACATACAATGAGCAGTTCTTC
.	.	TRBV28	14	TRBJ2-7	CASSNAGGNGEQYF	TGTGCCAGCAGTAACGCAGGGGGGAACGGCGAGCAGTACTTC
.	TRBD1	TRBV5-1	17	TRBJ2-6	CASSLPGQSSGANVLTF	TGCGCCAGCAGCTTGCCGGGACAGTCGTCGGGGGCCAACGTCCTGACTTTC
.	.	TRBV27	16	TRBJ1-5	CASSFGPGTDNQPQHF	.
.	TRBD2	TRBV29-1	15	TRBJ2-5	CSVLRLAGAGATQYF	TGCAGCGTACTACGACTAGCGGGAGCTGGGGCGACCCAGTACTTC
.	TRBD2	TRBV19	16	TRBJ2-7	CASSKGGTSGSYEQYF	TGTGCCAGTAGTAAAGGGGGGACTAGCGGATCCTACGAGCAGTACTTC
once	.	TRBV5-4	15	TRBJ2-1	CASSFLPGLYNEQFF	TGTGCCAGCAGCTTCTTACCCGGACTGTACAATGAGCAGTTCTTC
.	TRBD2	TRBV7-9	14	TRBJ2-5	CASSRRGGQETQYF	TGTGCCAGCAGCCGTCGGGGGGGGCAAGAGACCCAGTACTTC
.	TRBD1	TRBV2	16	TRBJ1-2	CASTGLRGDRGYGYTF	TGTGCCAGCACAGGACTTAGAGGGGACAGAGGCTATGGCTACACCTTC
.	TRBD1	TRBV2	14	TRBJ2-7	CASSGLRGRWEQYF	TGTGCCAGCAGTGGGCTCAGGGGGCGTTGGGAGCAGTACTTC
.	TRBD2	TRBV4-1	16	TRBJ2-7	CASSQINSGRSREQYF	TGCGCCAGCAGCCAGATAAATAGCGGGAGAAGTCGGGAGCAGTACTTC
.	.	TRBV5-1	14	TRBJ2-7	CASSPVGRVGEQYF	TGCGCCAGCAGCCCGGTAGGAAGGGTAGGAGAGCAGTACTTC
.	.	TRBV19	13	TRBJ2-5	CASSPSSQETQYF	TGTGCCAGTAGTCCTAGCAGCCAAGAGACCCAGTACTTC
.	.	TRBV6-4	13	TRBJ1-5	CASSPYSNQPQHF	TGTGCCAGCAGTCCTTATAGCAATCAGCCCCAGCATTTT
.	.	TRBV7-9	18	TRBJ2-5	CASSLELASLSYVKTQYF	TGTGCCAGCAGCTTAGAACTAGCCTCACTTAGCTACGTTAAGACCCAGTACTTC
.	.	TRBV5-7	16	TRBJ1-2	CASSPEQGPNNYGYTF	TGTGCCAGCAGCCCGGAACAGGGCCCAAATAACTATGGCTACACCTTC
once	TRBD1	TRBV7-2	15	TRBJ1-4	CASSARTGGNEKLFF	TGTGCCAGCAGCGCCCGGACAGGGGGCAATGAAAAACTGTTTTTT
.	.	TRBV16	15	TRBJ1-4	CASSSGRVANEKLFF	TGTGCCAGCAGCTCGGGTCGCGTGGCTAATGAAAAACTGTTTTTT
.	.	TRBV11-2	17	TRBJ1-3	CASSLIIPSFSGNTIYF	TGTGCCAGCAGCTTAATCATCCCATCCTTCTCTGGAAACACCATATATTTT
.	TRBD2	TRBV7-9	18	TRBJ2-4	CASSLGLAGGLGKNIQYF	TGTGCCAGCAGCTTAGGATTAGCGGGAGGGCTAGGCAAAAACATTCAGTACTTC
once	.	TRBV28	13	TRBJ2-3	CASRSQGTDTQYF	TGTGCCAGCAGATCCCAGGGCACAGATACGCAGTATTTT
.	.	TRBV28	15	TRBJ2-7	CASRLGVGVTYEQYF	TGTGCCAGCAGACTGGGAGTTGGGGTAACCTACGAGCAGTACTTC
.	TRBD1	TRBV2	14	TRBJ2-1	CASFEGATYNEQFF	TGTGCCAGCTTCGAGGGGGCCACCTACAATGAGCAGTTCTTC
.	.	TRBV28	13	TRBJ2-7	CASASGPTYEQYF	TGTGCCAGCGCGTCCGGGCCGACTTACGAGCAGTACTTC
.	.	TRBV27	16	TRBJ2-3	CASSPPAQYPTDTQYF	TGTGCCAGCAGCCCTCCAGCCCAATACCCCACAGATACGCAGTATTTT
.	.	TRBV7-9	14	TRBJ2-7	CASSRTGTDYEQYF	TGTGCCAGCAGCCGTACAGGGACCGACTACGAGCAGTACTTC
.	TRBD1	TRBV6-1	15	TRBJ2-7	CASSATGTGSYEQYF	TGTGCCAGCAGTGCGACCGGGACAGGGTCCTACGAGCAGTACTTC
.	.	TRBV2	15	TRBJ1-3	CASSKWTDSGNTIYF	TGTGCCAGCAGTAAGTGGACAGACTCTGGAAACACCATATATTTT
.	TRBD1	TRBV6-1	16	TRBJ2-7	CASSEGQGKSSYEQYF	TGTGCCAGCAGTGAGGGACAGGGAAAATCAAGCTACGAGCAGTACTTC
.	.	TRBV4-1	14	TRBJ2-2	CASSPGTRTGELFF	TGCGCCAGCAGCCCCGGGACCCGGACCGGGGAGCTGTTTTTT
.	.	TRBV18	13	TRBJ2-7	CASSPGLTYEQYF	TGTGCCAGCTCACCAGGACTGACATACGAGCAGTACTTC
.	.	TRBV4-1	17	TRBJ2-5	CASSHTGRTGSGETQYF	TGCGCCAGCAGCCATACAGGGAGAACAGGTTCAGGGGAGACCCAGTACTTC
.	TRBD2	TRBV7-2	16	TRBJ2-7	CASSLVAGGTSYEQYF	TGTGCCAGCAGCTTAGTTGCGGGAGGCACCTCCTACGAGCAGTACTTC